Listed below are T cell receptor beta chains from one sample, sequenced in a study of PD-L1 blockade in urothelial cancer. Clones were sequenced by immunoSEQ multiplex PCR, and TCRdb holds only the in-frame ones, with some missing. Here the sample spans 35,000 to 50,000 clones, about four fifths being singletons. The starting material was PBMCs, obtained around atezolizumab (anti-PD-L1) treatment. The receptors here all came from a man aged 55 to 69 with urothelial cancer. Each CDR3 is given with its conserved first and last residue. A D gene is named only where the DNA matches it firmly. Expanded clones are given a class, and other clones once, few, many or no size at all.

>NA|NA|TRBV5-6|16|TRBJ2-7
TGTGCCAGCAGCGTACGCCCGCCCGAGAGCTCCTACGAGCAGTACTTC
CASSVRPPESSYEQYF
>TRBD1|NA|TRBV11-2|15|TRBJ2-2
TGTGCCAGCAGCCCTCCGACAGGGGGCACCGGGGAGCTGTTTTTT
CASSPPTGGTGELFF
>TRBD1|NA|TRBV11-1|13|TRBJ2-7
TGTGCCAGCAGCTTCGGACAGGGAGCGGTGCAGTACTTC
CASSFGQGAVQYF
>NA|NA|TRBV5-1|15|TRBJ1-5
TGCGCCAGCAGCTTGGGAGATTATAGCAATCAGCCCCAGCATTTT
CASSLGDYSNQPQHF
>TRBD1|once|TRBV28|15|TRBJ1-3
TGTGCCAGCAGCTCTCCCGACAGGGCCGGAAACACCATATATTTT
CASSSPDRAGNTIYF
>NA|NA|TRBV20-1|11|TRBJ1-1
TGCAGTGCTACTCCGAACACTGAAGCTTTCTTT
CSATPNTEAFF
>TRBD2|NA|TRBV15|17|TRBJ2-2
TGTGCCACCAGCAGAGTACGTGCGGGGAGGGACACCGGGGAGCTGTTTTTT
CATSRVRAGRDTGELFF
>TRBD2|NA|TRBV19|15|TRBJ2-3
TGTGCCAGTAGCGAGCGGGGGGGCCGCCCAGATACGCAGTATTTT
CASSERGGRPDTQYF
>TRBD1|NA|TRBV28|14|TRBJ2-1
TGTGCCAGCAGCCGGGACAGCCCTTACAATGAGCAGTTCTTC
CASSRDSPYNEQFF
>NA|NA|TRBV6-6|13|TRBJ1-2
TGTGCCAGCAGTCCAACAACTAACTATGGCTACACCTTC
CASSPTTNYGYTF
>NA|few|TRBV6-1|15|TRBJ2-3
TGTGCCAGCAGTGAAGAGAACATTAGCACAGATACGCAGTATTTT
CASSEENISTDTQYF
>NA|NA|TRBV2|15|TRBJ2-7
TGTGCCAGCAGTGAATTCCGAAACCAGGGATCGGGGCAGTACTTC
CASSEFRNQGSGQYF
>NA|NA|TRBV18|15|TRBJ2-2
TGTGCCAGCTCACCAACGGGACACCCCACCGGGGAGCTGTTTTTT
CASSPTGHPTGELFF
>NA|NA|TRBV11-2|14|TRBJ1-5
TGTGCCAGCAGCTTAGATAGCAGGGGCCAGCCCCAGCATTTT
CASSLDSRGQPQHF
>TRBD1|NA|TRBV19|17|TRBJ2-6
TGTGCCAGTGGGCGAGGACAGGGGGCGCTTGGGGCCAACGTCCTGACTTTC
CASGRGQGALGANVLTF
>TRBD2|NA|TRBV19|15|TRBJ2-7
TGTGCCAGTCGTAGAACTAGCGAGAGCTCCTACGAGCAGTACTTC
CASRRTSESSYEQYF
>TRBD1|NA|TRBV7-6|18|TRBJ2-7
TGTGCCAGCAGCTTAGGGGGGACAGGGCTGGAAAGATCGATCGAGCAGTACTTC
CASSLGGTGLERSIEQYF
>TRBD1|NA|TRBV5-5|16|TRBJ1-5
TGTGCCAGCAGCTATGACAGGGGGCTTGGCAATCAGCCCCAGCATTTT
CASSYDRGLGNQPQHF
>TRBD2|NA|TRBV2|16|TRBJ2-3
TGTGCCATCGCCAGCGGGGGCCCCGGAAGCACAGATACGCAGTATTTT
CAIASGGPGSTDTQYF
>TRBD1|NA|TRBV27|16|TRBJ2-1
TGTGCCAGCAGTTTGGCCCCCCCGGGACAGTACAATGAGCAGTTCTTC
CASSLAPPGQYNEQFF
>NA|NA|TRBV9|14|TRBJ1-2
TGTGCCAGCAGCCGGGGGGGTCTAGACTATGGCTACACCTTC
CASSRGGLDYGYTF
>NA|NA|TRBV5-8|14|TRBJ2-3
TGTGCCAGCAGCCCGGGGGTAGTAAGTGATACGCAGTATTTT
CASSPGVVSDTQYF
>NA|NA|TRBV6-1|16|TRBJ2-1
TGTGCCAGCAGTGAAGCACTAGGACAGCCTTACAATGAGCAGTTCTTC
CASSEALGQPYNEQFF
>TRBD1|NA|TRBV11-3|13|TRBJ1-2
TGTGCCAGCAGCTTCACAGGGGGCTGGGGCTACACCTTC
CASSFTGGWGYTF
>NA|NA|TRBV4-1|14|TRBJ1-3
TGCGCCAGCAGCCAATTTCGCGCAGGCAACACCATATATTTT
CASSQFRAGNTIYF
>NA|once|TRBV7-2|14|TRBJ2-5
TGTGCCAGCAGCTTAGGCGAGGAGCAAGAGACCCAGTACTTC
CASSLGEEQETQYF
>TRBD1|few|TRBV11-2|15|TRBJ2-7
TGTGCCAGCAGCCGATATGGACAGGTTGCTTACGAGCAGTACTTC
CASSRYGQVAYEQYF
>TRBD1|NA|TRBV7-3|14|TRBJ2-1
TGTGCCAGCAGCGATAAACAGGGGGGTGTTGAGCAGTTCTTC
CASSDKQGGVEQFF
>NA|NA|TRBV5-4|14|TRBJ1-1
TGTGCCAGCAGCTTGGACAGCAGAGGGACTGAAGCTTTCTTT
CASSLDSRGTEAFF
>TRBD2|NA|TRBV5-1|13|TRBJ2-7
TGCGCCAGCAGCACGGGACTAGGCGACGAGCAGTACTTC
CASSTGLGDEQYF
>TRBD1|NA|TRBV7-8|15|TRBJ2-7
TGTGCCAGCAGCCTGGGGGTAGGGACAGGTAACGAGCAGTACTTC
CASSLGVGTGNEQYF
>TRBD1|NA|TRBV28|15|TRBJ1-5
TGTGCCAGCAGCGCACAGGGGGCCATGGGTCAGCCCCAGCATTTT
CASSAQGAMGQPQHF
>TRBD1|NA|TRBV19|18|TRBJ1-6
TGTGCCAGTAGTATTCATGCCCGGGACAGGGGGCGTTTGGCGCCCCTCCACTTT
CASSIHARDRGRLAPLHF
>NA|NA|TRBV6-1|14|TRBJ1-5
TGTGCCAGCAGTGAACAGGGGAACAATCTGCCCCAGCATTTT
CASSEQGNNLPQHF
>TRBD1|NA|TRBV2|16|TRBJ2-2
TGTGCCAGCAGTGCTACCGGGACAGCGAACACCGGGGAGCTGTTTTTT
CASSATGTANTGELFF
>NA|NA|TRBV30|14|TRBJ1-1
TGTGCCTTCTCATGGGGGGTAGAGGACACTGAAGCTTTCTTT
CAFSWGVEDTEAFF
>TRBD2|NA|TRBV4-1|15|TRBJ2-7
TGCGCCAGCACCCCGACTAGCGGGGGATCCTACGAGCAGTACTTC
CASTPTSGGSYEQYF
>TRBD2|NA|TRBV18|16|TRBJ2-3
TGTGCCAGCTCACCCCTCGGACTAGCGAGCACAGATACGCAGTATTTT
CASSPLGLASTDTQYF
>TRBD1|few|TRBV28|14|TRBJ1-2
TGTGCCAGCAGTTTGGCAGACAGGGTGGCGGGCTACACCTTC
CASSLADRVAGYTF
>NA|NA|TRBV13|13|TRBJ1-4
TGTGCCAGCCACTATGCAACTAATGAAAAACTGTTTTTT
CASHYATNEKLFF
>TRBD1|NA|TRBV5-4|15|TRBJ1-6
TGTGCCAGCAGCTCGCCGACAGGGAGTAATTCACCCCTCCACTTT
CASSSPTGSNSPLHF
>TRBD1|many|TRBV30|13|TRBJ1-4
TGTGCCTGGAGTGCTACAGGGGGTGAAAAACTGTTTTTT
CAWSATGGEKLFF
>NA|NA|TRBV14|17|TRBJ2-1
TGTGCCAGCAGCCAAGAGTCTTACAGGGTTGGGTACAATGAGCAGTTCTTC
CASSQESYRVGYNEQFF
>NA|NA|TRBV10-3|14|TRBJ2-5
TGTGCCATCGGCCAGGGGAGCGTCCAAGAGACCCAGTACTTC
CAIGQGSVQETQYF
>TRBD2|NA|TRBV5-1|17|TRBJ2-5
TGCGCCAGCAGCCCGGAATTCGGCGGGGGGTTCGGCGAGACCCAGTACTTC
CASSPEFGGGFGETQYF
>NA|few|TRBV6-6|12|TRBJ1-6
TGTGCCAGTGAGACAGCGAATTCACCCCTCCACTTT
CASETANSPLHF
>NA|NA|TRBV6-5|14|TRBJ2-7
TGTGCCAGCAATCACAGGGAAACCCCCTACGAGCAGTACTTC
CASNHRETPYEQYF
>NA|NA|TRBV5-1|15|TRBJ2-6
TGCGCCAGCAGCTTGGAACAGGTCTCGGCCAACGTCCTGACTTTC
CASSLEQVSANVLTF